Following are 16 T cell receptor beta chains from one sample sequenced in a study of T-cell memory formation after mild COVID-19. TCRdb ran MiXCR on the 5' RACE reads and lists one entry per CDR3 protein. The sample has roughly 480,000 distinct CDR3 sequences, 20% to 25% seen once. The sample taken for sequencing was PBMCs or a T cell subset sorted from them (not recorded which). All receptors derive from an adult woman who had mild COVID-19 (a few samples of this study predate the infection). Cell type and time point are not known.

The genes are TRBV13 and TRBJ1-2; TRBD1 matches 7 bases. CDR1 and CDR2 (germline): PRHDT, FYEKMQ (reference sequence). The CDR3 consists of 15 residues. V lost 5 bases to trimming and J lost 3 bases; unmatched junction nucleotides: 9. The CDR3 spells CASSPTTGSDYGYTF. DNA for the CDR3: TGTGCCAGCAGCCCCACGACAGGGTCTGACTATGGCTACACCTTC.

This clonotype was recorded a few times. The chain uses TRBV7-9 and TRBJ2-7; TRBD1 agrees at 9 bases. The V and J ends lost 5 bases and 0 bases, in that order; junction bases with no gene match: 5. CDR1 is SEHNR and CDR2 is FQNEAQ in the germline V gene (reference sequence). This CDR3 region has 15 residues. The CDR3 sequence: CASSPWDRASYEQYF. CDR3 DNA: TGTGCCAGCAGCCCCTGGGACAGGGCCTCCTACGAGCAGTACTTC.

The chain combines TRBV2 with TRBJ2-3; D is unclear. V dropped 6 bases and J dropped 0 bases, with 10 bases sitting between them. This CDR3 comprises 14 residues. Germline V gene lookup returns CDR1 SNHLY and CDR2 FYNNEI. The CDR3 spells CASRLSPSTDTQYF. DNA of the CDR3: TGTGCCAGCAGGCTCAGTCCTAGCACAGATACGCAGTATTTT.

The chain joins TRBV7-2 to TRBJ1-3, with D uncertain. The CDR3 runs 12 residues. V dropped 0 bases and J dropped 7 bases, with 4 bases sitting between them. Per germline, CDR1 SGHTA and CDR2 FQGNSA. As DNA, the CDR3 is TGTGCCAGCAGCTTAGCGCGGAACACCATATATTTT. Amino acids: CASSLARNTIYF.

This clonotype was observed at least ten times. The J gene is TRBJ2-3, the V gene TRBV20-1, with 11 bases identical to TRBD2. The CDR3 has 16 residues. Germline V CDR1 and CDR2: DFQATT, SNEGSKA (reference sequence). V lost 3 bases to trimming and J lost 1 base; unmatched junction nucleotides: 6. CDR3: CSARSPGLAGTDTQYF. CDR3 sequence (DNA): TGCAGTGCTAGGTCGCCGGGACTAGCGGGCACAGATACGCAGTATTTT.

The chain employs TRBV6-6 and TRBJ2-1; TRBD2 matches 16 bases. Germline V gives CDR1 MNHNY, CDR2 SVGAGI (reference sequence). With 6 bases clipped from V and 1 base from J, the junction kept 3 bases outside the gene matches. The CDR3 loop spans 17 amino acids. The CDR3 protein is CASRGTSGRVSYNEQFF. CDR3 DNA: TGTGCCAGCAGGGGGACTAGCGGGAGGGTATCCTACAATGAGCAGTTCTTC.

This rearrangement joins TRBV9 to TRBJ2-3; no definite D call. Trimming pared 0 bases from V and 2 bases from J, leaving 10 bases between. From germline, CDR1 is SGDLS and CDR2 YYNGEE. The CDR3 extends over 15 amino acids. The CDR3 region is CASSVDQRYTDTQYF. The CDR3 coding sequence is TGTGCCAGCAGCGTAGACCAAAGATACACAGATACGCAGTATTTT.

The chain combines TRBV3-1 with TRBJ2-7; D is uncertain. The germline V and J ends were trimmed by 1 base and 0 bases, with 7 bases remaining between them. The germline CDR1 and CDR2 sequences are LGHDT and YNNKEL (reference sequence). This CDR3 comprises 14 residues. Here the CDR3 reads CASSQAVGSYEQYF. The CDR3 DNA is TGTGCCAGCAGCCAAGCGGTAGGCTCCTACGAGCAGTACTTC.

There are a few counts of this clonotype. CDR3 loop: CASSFLSGDYGYTF. Here the CDR3 DNA reads TGCGCCAGCAGCTTTCTGTCAGGGGACTATGGCTACACCTTC. The J gene is TRBJ1-2, the V gene TRBV5-1, with D possibly TRBD1 on 6 matching bases. Trimming took off 2 bases at V and 3 bases at J, with 11 bases between the two ends. The length of the CDR3 is 14 residues. Germline assignment: CDR1 SGHRS and CDR2 YFSETQ.

This clonotype appeared a few times. The J gene is TRBJ2-4, the V gene TRBV2; D is perhaps TRBD1 or TRBD2 (5 bases each). V shed 7 bases and J shed 2 bases, with 18 bases lying between them. Germline CDR1 reads SNHLY; CDR2 reads FYNNEI. This CDR3 has 16 amino acids. CDR3 sequence: CASTPGTRSPKNIQYF. The CDR3 region has the DNA TGTGCCAGCACCCCCGGGACCCGATCCCCCAAAAACATTCAGTACTTC. Complete variable domain (other parts from reference TRBV2 and TRBJ2-4): EPEVTQTPSHQVTQMGQEVILRCVPISNHLYFYWYRQILGQKVEFLVSFYNNEISEKSEIFDDQFSVERPDGSNFTLKIRSTKLEDSAMYFCASTPGTRSPKNIQYFGAGTRLSVL.

This chain's CDR3 is CAIRRTGGSDEQFF. The CDR3, as DNA: TGTGCCATCAGAAGGACAGGGGGATCGGATGAGCAGTTCTTC. The chain carries TRBV10-3 and TRBJ2-1; the match to TRBD1 covers 10 bases. Trimming took 6 bases from V and 8 from J; bases not matched to a gene: 7. Germline V CDR1 and CDR2: ENHRY, SYGVKD. This CDR3 is 14 amino acids long.

The chain links TRBV19 to TRBJ1-4, with 7 bases fitting TRBD1. This CDR3 contains 18 residues. The germline gives CDR1 LNHDA, CDR2 SQIVND (reference sequence). Trimming cost V 5 bases and J 5 bases; bases outside gene matches: 17. CDR3 sequence (DNA): TGTGCCAGTAGTGTTCCGGGACAGAATTTTCTATCAAATGAAAAACTGTTTTTT. Protein: CASSVPGQNFLSNEKLFF.

V gene TRBV6-2 or TRBV6-3 combines with J gene TRBJ2-1; 14 bases agree with TRBD2. V lost 0 bases to trimming and J lost 0 bases; unmatched junction nucleotides: 1. This CDR3 spans 18 amino acids. From germline, CDR1 is MNHEY and CDR2 SVGEGT. The CDR3 protein is CASSYSGLAGGSYNEQFF. Written as DNA, the CDR3 is TGTGCCAGCAGTTACTCTGGACTAGCGGGAGGCTCCTACAATGAGCAGTTCTTC.

This chain links TRBV7-8 with TRBJ2-1, with 7 bases fitting TRBD2. After removal of 5 bases from V and 2 bases from J, the junction contained 6 bases not matched to a gene. The germline CDR1 and CDR2 sequences are SGHVS and FQNEAQ. The CDR3 has 15 amino acids. The CDR3: CASSPWAGAYNEQFF. The CDR3 DNA reads TGTGCCAGCAGCCCGTGGGCGGGAGCCTACAATGAGCAGTTCTTC.

This chain uses TRBV29-1 with TRBJ2-5; possibly TRBD2 for D (5 bases). CDR1 and CDR2 (germline): SQVTM, ANQGSEA. The CDR3 has 12 amino acids. Trimming cost V 7 bases and J 0 bases, with 9 bases left between them. CDR3 sequence reads: CSAEGNQETQYF. The DNA for the CDR3 is TGCAGCGCTGAGGGAAACCAAGAGACCCAGTACTTC.

The CDR3 sequence is CASSNSNSGIGETQYF. The CDR3 DNA reads TGTGCCAGCAGTAACTCGAATAGCGGGATCGGTGAGACCCAGTACTTC. This chain uses TRBV2 with TRBJ2-5; 8 nucleotides align to TRBD2. The length of the CDR3 is 16 residues. The germline V gene encodes CDR1 SNHLY and CDR2 FYNNEI. V lost 5 bases and J lost 5; bases outside the gene matches: 13.